Listed here is a single T cell receptor beta chain. Its target is not known. The record originates from a study of cytomegalovirus exposure and HLA in healthy donors. CDR1 and CDR2 from the germline V gene are SEHNR and FQNEAQ (reference sequence). The CDR3 length is 15 residues. Trimming took 5 bases from V and 6 from J; bases not matched to a gene: 6. It was with 60 Vbeta and 13 Jbeta primers that the PCR ran. Original analysis: Unique TCR beta chains totaled some 80 million in a later count, with around 10 million of them shared. Sequenced by immunoSEQ multiplex PCR; TCRdb stores in-frame clones only, minus some. That table gives V, J and clone size, and the DNA gave D and trimming. The clone table shows 40,000 to 45,000 clones, with the ten largest holding 5% to 7.5%. Findings and caveats of the study: Most subjects' HLA-A and HLA-B alleles were reportedly predicted from TCR beta sequences.

Input material: PBMCs. The chain links TRBV7-9 to TRBJ2-2, with 10 nucleotides matching TRBD2. The source is a man aged 30-40 years in good health and CMV-seronegative. The DNA for the CDR3 is TGTGCCAGCAGCCCAACTAGCGGGATTCCCGGGGAGCTGTTTTTT. Amino acid sequence: CASSPTSGIPGELFF.